Below, 5 T cell receptor beta chains from the same sample are listed, as sequenced in a study of neurological immune-mediated disorders. TCRdb used MiXCR to reprocess the 5' RACE reads, holding one entry per CDR3 protein. The data contain 25,000 to 35,000 distinct CDR3 sequences, around 14% of them seen just once; the ten biggest clones take up around a quarter. Sequencing was carried out using PBMCs. These receptors came from a man in his 70s in good health.

This clonotype occurred many times. The gene calls are TRBV7-2 and TRBJ1-1, with D perhaps matching TRBD1 (6 bases). This CDR3 is 14 amino acids long. V lost 7 bases and J lost 0, with 12 bases in between. Germline V CDR1 and CDR2: SGHTA, FQGNSA. CDR3 in amino acids: CASIRGGLNTEAFF. CDR3 coding DNA: TGTGCCAGCATCCGAGGGGGGTTGAACACTGAAGCTTTCTTT.

This clonotype was observed at least ten times. This chain connects TRBV6-1 to TRBJ2-6; D ambiguous. This CDR3 contains 16 residues. Germline V gene sequence: CDR1 MNHNS, CDR2 SASEGT. V was trimmed by 8 bases and J by 4 bases, leaving 18 bases between them. In DNA form, the CDR3 reads TGTGCCAGCGTCCCGGCGGCTGGTTCGGGGGCCAACGTCCTGACTTTC. Translating gives CASVPAAGSGANVLTF.

This clonotype was counted ten times or more. CDR3 nucleotide sequence: TGTGCCAGCAGTTTACTCGGGGGGGACTATGGCTACACCTTC. Translating it yields CASSLLGGDYGYTF. The chain has TRBV27 and TRBJ1-2; tentative D call: TRBD1 (5 bases). V was clipped by 2 bases and J by 3 bases, with 10 bases between them. This CDR3 is built from 14 residues. CDR1 is MNHEY, CDR2 SMNVEV, per germline (reference sequence).

This clonotype was counted ten times or more. The chain is built from TRBV7-2 and TRBJ2-2, with D perhaps matching TRBD1 (6 bases). V was clipped by 1 base and J by 6 bases, with 9 bases between them. The CDR3 is 14 amino acids. The germline V gene has CDR1 SGHTA and CDR2 FQGNSA. The CDR3 DNA sequence: TGTGCCAGCAGCTTAGGGGCAGGGGCCGGGGAGCTGTTTTTT. Protein product: CASSLGAGAGELFF.

The table lists this clonotype with many counts. This chain links TRBV7-2 with TRBJ2-7, with 9 nucleotides matching TRBD2. The V segment lost 1 base and the J segment 6 bases; nucleotides outside the gene matches: 7. The CDR3 is 15 amino acids. Germline loops: CDR1 SGHTA, CDR2 FQGNSA. The CDR3 DNA follows: TGTGCCAGCAGCTTAGGGGTAGCGGGGGCCGGCGAGCAGTACTTC. This sequence encodes CASSLGVAGAGEQYF.